The 22 T cell receptor beta chains given below trace back to one sample, sequenced in a study of CD8 T cells in Susac syndrome. Reverse transcription of roughly 0.45 to 1 ug RNA used random hexamers. MiXCR was run by TCRdb on the immunoSEQ multiplex PCR reads, yielding one entry per CDR3 protein. The sample contains some 190,000 distinct CDR3 sequences, around 93% of which appear only once. The sample taken for sequencing was CD4+ T cells from PBMCs. The receptor source for this set is a human donor with Susac syndrome.

The CDR3 is CASSLRGVQGYTF. CDR3 coding DNA: TGTGCCAGCAGCTTGCGTGGGGTGCAGGGCTACACCTTC. This chain uses TRBV5-6 with TRBJ1-2; D is ambiguous. V was pared by 1 base and J by 8 bases, with 12 bases between. The CDR3 length is 13 residues. The germline V gene encodes CDR1 SGHDT and CDR2 YYEEEE.

The chain links TRBV30 to TRBJ1-2, with TRBD1 identical over 8 bases. Germline V lookup: CDR1 GTSNPN, CDR2 SVGIG (reference sequence). V trimming: 4 bases; J trimming: 8 bases; junction bases outside the gene matches: 9. CDR3 length: 13 residues. The CDR3 reads CAWKGTGDGGYTF. CDR3 DNA sequence: TGTGCCTGGAAAGGGACAGGAGATGGCGGCTACACCTTC.

The rearrangement links TRBV7-9 to TRBJ2-7; D is perhaps TRBD2 (6 bases). The CDR3 has 14 residues. V lost 4 bases and J lost 2, with 12 bases in between. Germline assignment: CDR1 SEHNR and CDR2 FQNEAQ (reference sequence). The DNA of the CDR3 is TGTGCCAGCAGCTGGGAGGAGGAAACCTACGAGCAGTACTTC. As protein: CASSWEEETYEQYF.

The chain carries TRBV4-2 and TRBJ2-3, with 7 bases that match TRBD2. The junction had 3 bases not matched to a gene; V was cut back by 0 bases and J by 6 bases. CDR3 length: 14 residues. Germline V CDR1 and CDR2: LGHNA, YNFKEQ. As DNA, the CDR3 is TGTGCCAGCAGCCAAGACCTAGCGGAGGATACGCAGTATTTT. Translating gives CASSQDLAEDTQYF.

The rearrangement joins TRBV7-3 to TRBJ2-1; TRBD2 matches at 9 bases. CDR1 SGHTA and CDR2 FQGTGA come from the germline V gene. The CDR3 extends over 17 amino acids. V lost 0 bases and J lost 5; bases outside the gene matches: 8. CDR3 sequence reads: CASSLTPVAGVNNEQFF. The DNA for the CDR3 is TGTGCCAGCAGCTTAACCCCGGTAGCGGGGGTCAACAATGAGCAGTTCTTC. Variable domain in full (rest from reference TRBV7-3 and TRBJ2-1): GAGVSQTPSNKVTEKGKYVELRCDPISGHTALYWYRQSLGQGPEFLIYFQGTGAADDSGLPNDRFFAVRPEGSVSTLKIQRTERGDSAVYLCASSLTPVAGVNNEQFFGPGTRLTVL.

This sequence joins TRBV6-2 or TRBV6-3 and TRBJ2-2; TRBD2 might be the D (6 bases). The germline V gene has CDR1 MNHEY and CDR2 SVGEGT. V lost 6 bases to trimming and J lost 6 bases, with 20 bases between them. This CDR3 contains 16 residues. The DNA of the CDR3 is TGTGCCAGCAGATGGGGACTTCAATTCGTGTCCGGGGAGCTGTTTTTT. Translation gives CASRWGLQFVSGELFF.

The V gene is TRBV28, the J gene TRBJ1-5; D not certain. The CDR3 extends over 14 amino acids. Germline CDR1 is MDHEN and CDR2 is SYDVKM. Trimming cost V 4 bases and J 2 bases, with 9 bases left between them. The CDR3 protein is CASSSAGRNQPQHF. As DNA, the CDR3 is TGTGCCAGCAGTTCAGCAGGACGCAATCAGCCCCAGCATTTT. The full variable domain, in which reference TRBV28 and TRBJ1-5 provide the parts outside the CDR3, is DVKVTQSSRYLVKRTGEKVFLECVQDMDHENMFWYRQDPGLGLRLIYFSYDVKMKEKGDIPEGYSVSREKKERFSLILESASTNQTSMYLCASSSAGRNQPQHFGDGTRLSIL.

This chain joins TRBV20-1 and TRBJ2-3; 8 bases are a match to TRBD1. Germline loops: CDR1 DFQATT, CDR2 SNEGSKA (reference sequence). This CDR3 is 15 amino acids long. Losses at the gene ends were 3 bases for V and 2 bases for J; bases not matched to a gene: 7. CDR3 DNA: TGCAGTGCTAGCTCTCAGGGGGCTTTCACAGATACGCAGTATTTT. Translation gives CSASSQGAFTDTQYF.

V and J are TRBV6-5 and TRBJ2-1; D assignment may be TRBD1 or TRBD2 (5 bases each). Germline V CDR1 and CDR2: MNHEY, SVGAGI. V lost 0 bases, J lost 10 bases, and 10 bases lay in between. This CDR3 comprises 13 residues. CDR3 sequence: CASSYSRGQEQFF. The CDR3, as DNA: TGTGCCAGCAGTTACTCGAGGGGTCAGGAGCAGTTCTTC.

V usage is TRBV5-1 and J usage is TRBJ2-2; 8 bases line up with TRBD2. V trimming: 6 bases; J trimming: 5 bases; junction bases outside the gene matches: 6. The CDR3 contains 14 residues. Germline lookup yields CDR1 SGHRS and CDR2 YFSETQ. As DNA, the CDR3 is TGCGCCAGCATGAGTAGCGGGGTAACCGGGGAGCTGTTTTTT. It is translated as CASMSSGVTGELFF.

The rearrangement uses TRBV30 and TRBJ1-1; TRBD1 might be the D (5 bases). The germline gives CDR1 GTSNPN, CDR2 SVGIG (reference sequence). The CDR3 runs to 15 residues. V was clipped by 0 bases and J by 7 bases, with 18 bases between them. CDR3 bases: TGTGCCTGGAGTGTACCCTCAAGGGACCAATTTGAAGCTTTCTTT. Translated, it gives CAWSVPSRDQFEAFF.

The rearrangement joins TRBV10-2 to TRBJ1-2, with unresolved D. V shed 6 bases and J shed 4 bases, with 15 bases lying between them. The CDR3 extends over 14 amino acids. Looked up from germline, CDR1 is WSHSY and CDR2 is SAAADI. The CDR3 loop reads CASSGQAGSYGYTF. CDR3 DNA: TGCGCCAGCAGCGGCCAGGCGGGGTCCTATGGCTACACCTTC.

The chain couples TRBV12-3 or TRBV12-4 to TRBJ2-5; D ambiguous. Trimming cost V 6 bases and J 4 bases, with 12 bases left between them. This CDR3 is 13 amino acids long. DNA for the CDR3: TGTGCCAGCAGCCTCCAGTCCGGAGAGACCCAGTACTTC. Translating gives CASSLQSGETQYF.

The chain carries TRBV7-2 and TRBJ2-3; TRBD2 matches at 8 bases. This CDR3 is built from 17 residues. V shed 2 bases, J shed 0 bases, and the junction held 7 bases outside the gene matches. Germline V gene data show CDR1 as SGHTA and CDR2 as FQGNSA. This CDR3 reads CASSLTAGGTSTDTQYF. Here the CDR3 DNA reads TGTGCCAGCAGCTTAACCGCGGGGGGTACTAGCACAGATACGCAGTATTTT.

DNA for the CDR3: TGTGCCAGCAGCCCCTCCCCGGGCACAGATACGCAGTATTTT. Translation gives CASSPSPGTDTQYF. V and J are TRBV9 and TRBJ2-3; no reliable D call. CDR3 length equals 14 residues. The V end was cut by 4 bases, the J end by 1 base, with 10 bases between. From germline, CDR1 is SGDLS and CDR2 YYNGEE.

This clonotype is a singleton in its sample. The chain couples TRBV30 to TRBJ1-2, with 7 bases aligning to TRBD1. The germline CDR1 and CDR2 sequences are GTSNPN and SVGIG (reference sequence). J gave up 6 bases and V 5 bases, and 15 bases lay outside the gene matches. The CDR3 has 15 residues. As DNA, the CDR3 is TGTGCCTGGTCGAGATATCCAGACAGGGAACATGGCTACACCTTC. It translates to CAWSRYPDREHGYTF. Variable domain in full (rest from reference TRBV30 and TRBJ1-2): SQTIHQWPATLVQPVGSPLSLECTVEGTSNPNLYWYRQAAGRGLQLLFYSVGIGQISSEVPQNLSASRPQDRQFILSSKKLLLSDSGFYLCAWSRYPDREHGYTFGSGTRLTVV.

This clonotype was counted once. The chain couples TRBV27 to TRBJ1-2; D gene unclear. Per germline, CDR1 MNHEY and CDR2 SMNVEV (reference sequence). The V end lost 3 bases, the J end lost 0 bases, and 14 bases lay between the germline ends. This CDR3 spans 16 amino acids. The CDR3 is CASSLAREWANYGYTF. CDR3 nucleotide sequence: TGTGCCAGCAGTTTGGCCCGTGAGTGGGCTAACTATGGCTACACCTTC.

This chain joins TRBV20-1 and TRBJ2-5; unclear D gene. Trimming shortened V by 8 bases and J by 0 bases, and 4 bases separated the two germline ends. Germline CDR1 DFQATT, CDR2 SNEGSKA (reference sequence). The CDR3 has 10 amino acids. The CDR3 spells CSFDQETQYF. CDR3 sequence (DNA): TGCAGTTTCGACCAAGAGACCCAGTACTTC.

The chain carries TRBV20-1 and TRBJ2-1, with 8 nucleotides matching TRBD2. Germline CDR1 DFQATT, CDR2 SNEGSKA (reference sequence). The CDR3 runs 14 residues. Germline trimming cut 3 bases from V and 0 bases from J; bases unmatched to any gene: 1. The CDR3 DNA reads TGCAGTGCTAGGCGGGGGGACTCCTACAATGAGCAGTTCTTC. Encoded protein: CSARRGDSYNEQFF.

V gene TRBV18 combines with J gene TRBJ2-7, with D perhaps matching TRBD1 (5 bases). CDR3 length equals 13 residues. V lost 2 bases and J lost 3, with 8 bases in between. Germline assignment: CDR1 KGHSH and CDR2 LQKENI. CDR3 in amino acids: CASSPDQGYEQYF. Here the CDR3 DNA reads TGTGCCAGCTCACCAGACCAGGGCTACGAGCAGTACTTC.

The V call is TRBV20-1, the J call TRBJ1-1; no definite D call. From germline, CDR1 is DFQATT and CDR2 SNEGSKA (reference sequence). The CDR3 spans 13 residues. V was clipped by 3 bases and J by 5 bases, with 13 bases between them. The CDR3 loop reads CSASRARGTEAFF. Written as DNA, the CDR3 is TGCAGTGCTAGTAGGGCCCGAGGAACTGAAGCTTTCTTT.

This rearrangement joins TRBV6-2 or TRBV6-3 to TRBJ1-1, with D possibly being TRBD1 (6 bases). V was clipped by 2 bases and J by 3 bases, with 10 bases between them. Germline CDR1 MNHEY, CDR2 SVGEGT. This CDR3 is built from 14 residues. CDR3 bases: TGTGCCAGCAGTTACCCCCAGGGGTACACTGAAGCTTTCTTT. Translation: CASSYPQGYTEAFF.